These 7 T cell receptor beta chains share one sample of origin, sequenced in a study of T-cell reconstitution after alpha-beta-depleted transplantation in children (dated by TCRdb to the mid-2010s). Preparation of the library involved PCR. The sequencer was an Illumina HiSeq 2500. TCR library preparation used molecular barcoding, with unique molecular identifiers applied to normalize quantification of the TCRbeta repertoire. Using fastp trimming at Q25 and MiXCR clonotype assembly, TCRdb reanalyzed the public sequencing data and kept in-frame beta chains. Each entry merges the rows of one CDR3 protein and shows their most common DNA and genes. This sample is represented by over 200,000 distinct CDR3 sequences; about 8.4% of them were singletons. About 40% of the sample goes to the ten largest clones. The treatment or condition label on this specimen signifies: allogeneic hematopoietic cell transplantation with graft depleted of TCRalphabeta T cells and CD19 B cells.

Source: PBMCs, mostly from graft donor cells, taken 360 days after TCRalphabeta/CD19-depleted stem cell transplant. These receptors all stem from a male patient under 10 years old who had a stem cell transplant for acute myeloid leukemia, so the T cells may come from the graft donor.

The sample holds a few counts of this clonotype. This chain uses TRBV4-3 with TRBJ2-7; D is perhaps TRBD1 (6 bases). This CDR3 spans 16 amino acids. V was shortened by 1 base and J by 2 bases, with 15 bases between the two germline ends. CDR1 is LGHNA and CDR2 is YSLEER in the germline V gene. The CDR3 loop reads CASSQGGGGPTYEQYF. The CDR3 DNA is TGCGCCAGCAGCCAAGGTGGGGGCGGACCAACCTACGAGCAGTACTTC.

This clonotype has ten or more counts. This sequence joins TRBV6-2 or TRBV6-3 and TRBJ2-3; TRBD1 is a possible D gene (6 bases). Trimming removed 7 bases at V and 4 bases at J, with 12 bases between. The germline V gene has CDR1 MNHEY and CDR2 SVGEGT. The CDR3 consists of 13 residues. CDR3 sequence (DNA): TGTGCCAGCAAACTACAGGGTGCAGATACGCAGTATTTT. It codes for CASKLQGADTQYF.

This clonotype was counted at least ten times. V is TRBV5-1 and J is TRBJ1-6; 8 bases agree with TRBD1. This CDR3 has 14 residues. Germline V gene lookup returns CDR1 SGHRS and CDR2 YFSETQ. Unmatched junction bases numbered 4, after V lost 4 bases and J lost 7 bases. The CDR3 DNA sequence: TGCGCCAGCAGCCAGGACAGGGAAAATTCACCCCTCCACTTT. Residues: CASSQDRENSPLHF.

The table lists this clonotype with a few counts. The chain carries TRBV6-2 or TRBV6-3 and TRBJ2-7; 11 bases agree with TRBD2. V shed 8 bases, J shed 2 bases, and the junction held 5 bases outside the gene matches. Germline values: CDR1 MNHEY, CDR2 SVGEGT. The CDR3 consists of 14 residues. Written as DNA, the CDR3 is TGTGCCAGCTCCCGACTAGCGGGACCCTACGAGCAGTACTTC. Protein product: CASSRLAGPYEQYF.

The chain has TRBV7-2 and TRBJ2-7; TRBD1 might be the D (6 bases). CDR3 size: 15 residues. The V gene lost 5 bases and the J gene lost 3 bases, with 17 bases spanning the gap. The germline V gene encodes CDR1 SGHTA and CDR2 FQGNSA. CDR3 DNA: TGTGCCAGCAGCAGTTGGACAGTGTCCCGCTACGAGCAGTACTTC. Protein sequence: CASSSWTVSRYEQYF.

This clonotype came up a few times. V is TRBV28 and J is TRBJ2-3; D possibly corresponds to TRBD2 (6 bases). Germline loops: CDR1 MDHEN, CDR2 SYDVKM. V gave up 3 bases and J gave up 4 bases, with 11 bases separating them. The CDR3 length is 14 residues. The CDR3 spells CASSFGGGSDTQYF. The DNA for the CDR3 is TGTGCCAGCAGTTTCGGGGGTGGGTCAGATACGCAGTATTTT.

The J gene is TRBJ2-5, the V gene TRBV24-1, with 8 bases identical to TRBD1. CDR3 length: 15 residues. Trimming cost V 4 bases and J 1 base; bases outside gene matches: 4. Germline lookup yields CDR1 KGHDR and CDR2 SFDVKD. The CDR3 nucleotides are TGTGCCACCAGTGACTCCGGGACAGGCCAAGAGACCCAGTACTTC. Its protein product is CATSDSGTGQETQYF.